This TCR beta chain was captured in a study of T cells in Graves' hyperthyroidism and ophthalmopathy. Study findings and constraints: Most thyroid-expanded clonotypes above 0.001 were also found in blood.

This clonotype was seen at least ten times. The antigen is unknown. The germline CDR1 and CDR2 sequences are SGHRS and YFSETQ. The V gene lost 4 bases and the J gene lost 3 bases, with 14 bases spanning the gap. CDR3 size: 14 residues. TCR beta CDR3 regions were amplified from RNA transcripts. An initial round of RT-PCR targeting the TCR CDR3 relied on the HTBI primer set. TCRdb passed the multiplex PCR reads through MiXCR, listing each CDR3 protein once. The sample has about 590,000 distinct CDR3 sequences, about a sixth seen once. This clonotype was obtained from a woman aged 25 to 39 with Graves' hyperthyroidism. Sequencing used blood. This chain joins TRBV5-1 and TRBJ2-7, with D hard to call. The CDR3 sequence: CASSPGTVNYEQYF. CDR3 sequence (DNA): TGCGCCAGCAGCCCAGGAACGGTGAACTACGAGCAGTACTTC.